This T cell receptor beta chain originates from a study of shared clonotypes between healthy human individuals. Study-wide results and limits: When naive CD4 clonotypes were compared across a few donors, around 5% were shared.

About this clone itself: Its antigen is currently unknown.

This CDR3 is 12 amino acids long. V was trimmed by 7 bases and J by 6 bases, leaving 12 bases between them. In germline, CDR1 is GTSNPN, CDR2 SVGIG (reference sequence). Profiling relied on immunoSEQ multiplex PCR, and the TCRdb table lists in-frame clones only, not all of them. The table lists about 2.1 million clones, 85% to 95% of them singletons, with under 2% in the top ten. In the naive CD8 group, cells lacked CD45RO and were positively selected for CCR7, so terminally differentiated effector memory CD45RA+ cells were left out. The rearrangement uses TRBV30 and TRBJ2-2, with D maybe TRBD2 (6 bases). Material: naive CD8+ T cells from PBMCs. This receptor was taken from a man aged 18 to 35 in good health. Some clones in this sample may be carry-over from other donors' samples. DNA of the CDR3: TGTGCCTTTCTTTCGGGGGCCGGGGAGCTGTTTTTT. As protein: CAFLSGAGELFF.